The 5 T cell receptor beta chains below come from one sample, sequenced in a study of blood T cell repertoires in COVID-19. TCRdb's table, derived via immunoSEQ multiplex PCR, lists solely in-frame clones and lacks some. This sample yields over 250,000 clones, of which 80% to 90% are seen a single time; roughly 5.2% belongs to the top ten. The sequencing sample was made of PBMCs or T cells enriched from blood (not recorded which). The receptors here all came from a woman aged 25-40 years who had recovered from COVID-19.

The J gene is TRBJ2-1, the V gene TRBV19, with D possibly TRBD2 on 6 matching bases. Between the trimmed V and J ends, which lost 8 bases and 2 bases, there was a span of 13 bases. CDR3 length: 14 residues. CDR1 is LNHDA, CDR2 SQIVND, per germline (reference sequence). The CDR3 reads CASRRGTTYNEQFF. Here the CDR3 DNA reads TGTGCCAGTCGGCGGGGTACCACCTACAATGAGCAGTTCTTC.

The genes are TRBV10-3 and TRBJ2-3; possibly TRBD2 for D (6 bases). The germline CDR1 and CDR2 sequences are ENHRY and SYGVKD. The length of the CDR3 is 18 residues. Between the trimmed V and J ends, which lost 8 bases and 0 bases, there was a span of 24 bases. The CDR3 bases are TGTGCCATCGCCGCGGGGATGTTTGTAGTTAGGAGCACAGATACGCAGTATTTT. Encoded protein: CAIAAGMFVVRSTDTQYF.

The chain couples TRBV2 to TRBJ1-6; 8 bases fit TRBD1. The CDR3 has 16 residues. V lost 2 bases, J lost 5 bases, and 5 bases stayed unmatched. In germline, CDR1 is SNHLY, CDR2 FYNNEI. CDR3 loop: CASSERGQEDNSPLHF. CDR3 coding DNA: TGTGCCAGCAGTGAACGGGGACAGGAGGATAATTCACCCCTCCACTTT.

The V and J genes are TRBV19 and TRBJ2-7; TRBD2 matches at 8 bases. The CDR3 extends over 18 amino acids. Germline trimming cut 7 bases from V and 0 bases from J; bases unmatched to any gene: 17. The germline V gene has CDR1 LNHDA and CDR2 SQIVND (reference sequence). The CDR3 nucleotides are TGTGCCAGTACCGAGACAGGCGGGGGGCTCCCCAGCTCCTACGAGCAGTACTTC. It is translated as CASTETGGGLPSSYEQYF.

The J gene is TRBJ1-4, the V gene TRBV19; D remains ambiguous. Trimming took off 5 bases at V and 0 bases at J, with 13 bases between the two ends. This CDR3 spans 16 amino acids. The germline V gene has CDR1 LNHDA and CDR2 SQIVND (reference sequence). CDR3 loop: CASSPLAPATNEKLFF. Here the CDR3 DNA reads TGTGCCAGTAGTCCCCTAGCCCCTGCAACTAATGAAAAACTGTTTTTT.